The rows below give T cell receptor beta chains drawn from one sample of a study of Tregs in tolerant kidney transplant recipients. This table comes from immunoSEQ multiplex PCR, and its TCRdb copy is limited to in-frame clones, with some not included. This sample carries under 90,000 clones, around 90% of them seen once, and the ten largest clones take around 1.5%. The material was CD4+ T cells from blood (PBMCs), obtained 24 months after the transplant. The receptors stem from a human patient who received a combined kidney and bone marrow transplant. Part of the T cells may come from the graft donor. Both conserved end residues are part of each CDR3. D genes are given only for firm matches. Clone sizes are given selectively: once, few, many, or a class where the clone is expanded.

d_gene	v_gene	abundance	CDR3aa
TRBD1	TRBV4-1	.	CASSQDPRTGTRSQPQHF
TRBD2	TRBV19	.	CASSTRTSAGELFF
TRBD2	TRBV19	.	CASSITGGRLSYEQYF
TRBD1	TRBV5-1	.	CASSLAWNTGAGTEAFF
.	TRBV30	.	CAWSPSGSSGNTIYF
.	TRBV28	.	CASSYRTPVWHQPQHF
TRBD2	TRBV9	.	CASSVVLAGNEQFF
TRBD2	TRBV7-2	.	CASSLGGLAGGVADTQYF
.	TRBV5-5	.	CASSFGYGGNNEKLFF
TRBD2	TRBV4-3	.	CASSRSGGRAWDEQFF
TRBD1	TRBV29-1	.	CSASQGAWETQYF
.	TRBV11-3	.	CASSRQSGETQYF
TRBD1	TRBV6-4	.	CASSGTGQIFTPEQFF
TRBD1	TRBV28	.	CASSQGGTTNEKLFF
TRBD2	TRBV30	.	CAWTNGRANTGELFF
TRBD1	TRBV18	.	CASSPQGASEQYF
TRBD1	TRBV7-9	.	CASSYRGTANEKLFF
.	TRBV21-1	once	CATSKTEYGYTF
TRBD1	TRBV6-5	.	CASSYEGGWDTGELFF
.	TRBV7-9	.	CASRGATEAFF
.	TRBV7-2	.	CASSRGPGHDSYEQYF
.	TRBV11-3	.	CASSSYKEPYGYTF
.	TRBV5-1	.	CASSYAEGVWSPLHF
.	TRBV4-1	.	CASSRAWKLVGEQFF
TRBD2	TRBV7-2	once	CASSKRGGTDTQYF
.	TRBV15	.	CATSREQGGTDTQYF
.	TRBV14	.	CASSQGLYTGTSQDLTQYF
TRBD2	TRBV7-2	.	CASSLGSGGLRVTQYF
.	TRBV5-1	.	CASSLDGDYEQYF
TRBD1	TRBV7-3	.	CASSSARDRGKRNTEAFF
TRBD1	TRBV6-4	.	CASSDKGTGGNYGYTF
.	TRBV9	.	CASSNGQFEKLFF
TRBD1	TRBV29-1	.	CSVSQGANNEKLFF
TRBD1	TRBV9	.	CASSAYRGATDTQYF
.	TRBV18	.	CASSPQGAGDYGYTF
.	TRBV13	.	CASSRGGMGNYQPQHF
.	TRBV25-1	.	CASPPDRRRLYGYTF
.	TRBV19	.	CASSRVEGTQYF
TRBD1	TRBV5-1	.	CASRTGNGNTIYF